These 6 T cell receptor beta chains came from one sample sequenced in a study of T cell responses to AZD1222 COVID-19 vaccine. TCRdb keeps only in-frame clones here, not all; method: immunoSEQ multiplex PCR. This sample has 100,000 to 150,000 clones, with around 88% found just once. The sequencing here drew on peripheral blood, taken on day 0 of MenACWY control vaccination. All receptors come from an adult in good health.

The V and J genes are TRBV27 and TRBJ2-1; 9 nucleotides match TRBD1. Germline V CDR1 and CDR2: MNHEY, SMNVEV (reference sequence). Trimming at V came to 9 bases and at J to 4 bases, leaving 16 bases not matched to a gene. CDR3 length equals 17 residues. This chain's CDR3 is CARFGIGTGGAYNEQFF. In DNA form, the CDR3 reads TGTGCCAGGTTCGGGATTGGAACAGGGGGCGCTTACAATGAGCAGTTCTTC.

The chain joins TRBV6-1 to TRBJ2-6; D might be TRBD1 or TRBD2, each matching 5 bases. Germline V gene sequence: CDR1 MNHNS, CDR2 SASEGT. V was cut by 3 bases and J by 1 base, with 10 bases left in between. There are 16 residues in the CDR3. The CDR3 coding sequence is TGTGCCAGCAGTGAGTGGGGGATGTCTGGGGCCAACGTCCTGACTTTC. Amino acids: CASSEWGMSGANVLTF.

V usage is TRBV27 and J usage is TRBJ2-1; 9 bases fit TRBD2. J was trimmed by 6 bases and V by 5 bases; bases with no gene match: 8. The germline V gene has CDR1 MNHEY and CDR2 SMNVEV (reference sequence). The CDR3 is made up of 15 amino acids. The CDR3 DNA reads TGTGCCAGCAGTCTCATTAGCGGGAGAGGCAATGAGCAGTTCTTC. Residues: CASSLISGRGNEQFF.

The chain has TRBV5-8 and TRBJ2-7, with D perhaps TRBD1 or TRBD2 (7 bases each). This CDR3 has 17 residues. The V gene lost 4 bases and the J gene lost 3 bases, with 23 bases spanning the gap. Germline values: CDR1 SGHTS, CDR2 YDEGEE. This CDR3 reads CASSQRELGGLYYEQYF. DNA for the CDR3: TGTGCCAGCAGCCAGCGGGAATTAGGGGGCTTATACTACGAGCAGTACTTC.

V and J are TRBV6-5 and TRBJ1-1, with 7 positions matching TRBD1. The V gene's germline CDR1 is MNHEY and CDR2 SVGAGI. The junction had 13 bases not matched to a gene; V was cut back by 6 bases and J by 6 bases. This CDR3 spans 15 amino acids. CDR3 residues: CASSLEGQPVAEAFF. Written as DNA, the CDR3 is TGTGCCAGCAGCCTCGAGGGACAGCCGGTGGCTGAAGCTTTCTTT.

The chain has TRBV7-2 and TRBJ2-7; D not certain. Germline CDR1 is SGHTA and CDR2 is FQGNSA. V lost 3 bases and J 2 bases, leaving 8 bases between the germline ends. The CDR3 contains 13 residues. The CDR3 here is CASSFDGAYEQYF. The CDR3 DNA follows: TGTGCCAGCAGCTTCGACGGCGCCTACGAGCAGTACTTC.